This T cell receptor (beta chain) was observed in a study of Graves' ophthalmopathy and Graves' hyperthyroidism. Study context: Researchers obtained peripheral blood at initial diagnosis, before any treatment had begun.

Beta-chain TCR CDR3 regions were amplified from RNA transcripts. Amplification began with first-round RT-PCR using HTBI primers, then second-round multiplex PCR was performed. In TCRdb, the multiplex PCR reads were re-called with MiXCR into one record per CDR3 protein. The data contain around 670,000 distinct CDR3 sequences, 40% of them seen just once; the ten biggest clones take up approximately 46%. With regard to this clonotype: A much larger clone differs from this one at a single base, so this may be a read error.

Diagnostic conclusions were grounded in clinical symptoms, serum thyroxine, TRAb, thyroid ultrasound and orbital computed tomography. This TCR was recovered from an adult man with Graves' ophthalmopathy. Sequencing was done on a sample of peripheral blood.

CDR3 sequence (DNA): TGTGCCAGCAGCTTAGGTGGCAGCCTAGGGGGCTGCACCTTC. Protein: CASSLGGSLGGCTF. The V call is TRBV7-9, the J call TRBJ1-2, with 7 nucleotides matching TRBD1. The CDR3 runs to 14 residues. In germline, CDR1 is SEHNR, CDR2 FQNEAQ (reference sequence).